This note documents a single TCR beta chain sequence. Its specificity is unknown. Trimming cost V 6 bases and J 6 bases; bases outside gene matches: 6. There are 14 residues in the CDR3. CDR1 SGHTA and CDR2 FQGNSA come from the germline V gene. The data were taken from a study of shared clonotypes between healthy human individuals. Study background: The study enrolled two women and three men aged 18 to 49.

The data were produced by immunoSEQ multiplex PCR, yet TCRdb's version contains in-frame clones alone and is incomplete. The table includes 1.4 million to 1.5 million clones, approximately 96% detected once. Notes on the study in general: In having few donors, the study represented limited genetic and exposure-history diversity. Generally, estimated richness proved larger in naive subsets than it did in memory subsets.

Sequencing was performed on naive CD4+ T cells sorted from blood. Noted subset: CD45RA+ positively selected. V usage is TRBV7-2 and J usage is TRBJ2-2, with 8 bases fitting TRBD2. This receptor was obtained from a man in his thirties or forties in good health. In nucleotides, the CDR3 is TGTGCCAGCAGGATTAGCGGGAAGGCCGGGGAGCTGTTTTTT. It specifies CASRISGKAGELFF.